The entry below gives a single T cell receptor (beta chain) sequence along with its context. Its antigen is unidentified. The CDR3 is 13 amino acids. Losses at the gene ends were 11 bases for V and 6 bases for J; bases not matched to a gene: 12. Germline V gives CDR1 SGHTA, CDR2 FQGNSA. This record comes from a study of cytomegalovirus exposure and HLA in healthy donors. At the level of the study: The study placed 70% to 85% of its 350 to 450 genotyped donors in the Caucasian-associated ancestry cluster.

General study points: Later genetic work tied a missense DCLRE1C variant to beta-chain V and J trimming. An analysis done earlier found most TCR beta V segments productive about 87% or about 30% of the time.

13 Jbeta primers and 60 Vbeta primers were used for the PCR. TCRdb's copy holds only in-frame clones and misses some; the assay was immunoSEQ multiplex PCR. Counted here are hundreds of thousands of clones, 80% to 90% occurring once; the ten biggest clones make up about 1%. The clonotype comes from a woman aged 18-29 years in good health and CMV-seronegative. The chain joins TRBV7-2 to TRBJ1-1; 7 bases are shared with TRBD1. Sequences were obtained from PBMCs. The CDR3 DNA sequence: TGTGCCGTTGGGGTAGGGGGCTTCGCTGAAGCTTTCTTT. It yields the protein CAVGVGGFAEAFF.